These 7 T cell receptor beta chains were sequenced from one sample in a study of shared clonotypes between healthy human individuals. Sequencing used immunoSEQ multiplex PCR; TCRdb keeps in-frame clones, though not all of them. The sample has some 2,500,000 clones; 85% to 95% are singletons. Sequencing was carried out using naive CD4+ T cells from PBMCs. Subset indicated: CD45RA+ positively selected. The receptors were gathered from a man aged 18 to 29 in good health. Some clones in this sample may be carry-over from other donors' samples.

The V call is TRBV5-1, the J call TRBJ2-7, with D possibly being TRBD1 (6 bases). The CDR3 spans 14 residues. CDR1 is SGHRS, CDR2 YFSETQ, per germline. V was clipped by 4 bases and J by 0 bases, with 11 bases between them. DNA of the CDR3: TGCGCCAGCAGCCCAATGGGGGCCTCCTACGAGCAGTACTTC. This codes for CASSPMGASYEQYF.

The table lists this clone with a count of one. V and J are TRBV28 and TRBJ2-3, with 10 bases matching TRBD1. Trimming cost V 8 bases and J 5 bases; bases outside gene matches: 1. The germline V gene encodes CDR1 MDHEN and CDR2 SYDVKM. CDR3 length equals 12 residues. The CDR3 spells CASGTGVDTQYF. The CDR3 bases are TGTGCCAGCGGGACAGGGGTAGATACGCAGTATTTT.

This clone was picked up one time. The rearrangement links TRBV5-1 to TRBJ2-2; TRBD2 agrees at 10 bases. In germline, CDR1 is SGHRS, CDR2 YFSETQ. V trimming: 5 bases; J trimming: 4 bases; junction bases outside the gene matches: 5. The CDR3 consists of 15 residues. The CDR3 DNA follows: TGCGCCAGCAGTTTTACTAGCGGGATCACCGGGGAGCTGTTTTTT. It encodes CASSFTSGITGELFF.

A remark on this clone: Other nucleotide sequences in the sample specify the same CDR3. The rearrangement uses TRBV7-9 and TRBJ2-3; tentatively, D is TRBD1 (6 bases). The CDR3 extends over 15 amino acids. The germline V gene has CDR1 SEHNR and CDR2 FQNEAQ (reference sequence). V was cut by 5 bases and J by 1 base, with 13 bases left in between. The CDR3 coding sequence is TGTGCCAGCAGCCCGACAGGTATCGGCACAGATACGCAGTATTTT. The encoded protein is CASSPTGIGTDTQYF.

The chain carries TRBV7-2 and TRBJ1-2, with 9 bases lining up with TRBD1. The V gene's germline CDR1 is SGHTA and CDR2 FQGNSA. Trimming took 1 base from V and 7 from J; bases not matched to a gene: 7. This CDR3 contains 15 residues. DNA for the CDR3: TGTGCCAGCAGCTTAGGACAGGGGGTTTACCCTGGCTACACCTTC. Translating gives CASSLGQGVYPGYTF.

The rearrangement links TRBV6-5 to TRBJ2-7; 7 positions match TRBD2. Germline CDR1 MNHEY, CDR2 SVGAGI. The V segment lost 8 bases and the J segment 0 bases; nucleotides outside the gene matches: 7. The CDR3 extends over 14 amino acids. DNA for the CDR3: TGTGCCAGCGGTCAAGCGGGGAACTCCTACGAGCAGTACTTC. Its translation is CASGQAGNSYEQYF.

The chain recombines TRBV4-2 with TRBJ2-7, with D unresolved. Germline assignment: CDR1 LGHNA and CDR2 YNFKEQ. The length of the CDR3 is 16 residues. Trimming pared 2 bases from V and 1 base from J, leaving 15 bases between. The DNA for the CDR3 is TGTGCCAGCAGCCAAACTCGAGGTAAAGCTTCCTACGAGCAGTACTTC. Its protein is CASSQTRGKASYEQYF.